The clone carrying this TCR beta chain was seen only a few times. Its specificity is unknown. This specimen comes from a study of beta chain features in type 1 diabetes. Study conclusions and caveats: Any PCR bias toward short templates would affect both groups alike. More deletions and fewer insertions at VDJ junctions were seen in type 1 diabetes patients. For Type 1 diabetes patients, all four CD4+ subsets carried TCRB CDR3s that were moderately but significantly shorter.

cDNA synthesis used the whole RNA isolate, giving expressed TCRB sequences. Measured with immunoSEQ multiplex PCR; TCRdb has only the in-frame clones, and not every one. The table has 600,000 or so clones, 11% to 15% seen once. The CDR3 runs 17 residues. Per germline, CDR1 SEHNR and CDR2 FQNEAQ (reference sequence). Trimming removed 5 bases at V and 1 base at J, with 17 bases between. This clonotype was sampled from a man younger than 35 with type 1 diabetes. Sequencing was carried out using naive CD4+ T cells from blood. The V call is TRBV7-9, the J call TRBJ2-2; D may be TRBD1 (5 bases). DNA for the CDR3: TGTGCCAGCAGCCAAGGTTCTGGGCAGGGGAACACCGGGGAGCTGTTTTTT. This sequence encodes CASSQGSGQGNTGELFF.